These 13 T cell receptor beta chains came from one sample sequenced in a study of cytomegalovirus exposure and HLA in healthy donors. PCR amplification relied on 60 Vbeta primers (plus 13 Jbeta primers). Libraries were prepared by immunoSEQ multiplex PCR; TCRdb keeps only in-frame clonotypes and omits some of them. The sample contains more than 150,000 clones, around 78% of which appear only once. The specimen was PBMCs. The receptors stem from a man in his forties or fifties in good health and CMV-seronegative.

Remarks on this clone: Germline is not matched at one junction end, which may reflect a read error. V usage is TRBV7-2 and J usage is TRBJ1-5; D not certain. From germline, CDR1 is SGHTA and CDR2 FQGNSA. The CDR3 length is 14 residues. The CDR3 here is CASSLALTMQPQHF. The CDR3 nucleotides are TGTGCCAGCAGCCTAGCCCTCACTATGCAGCCCCAGCATTTT.

J is TRBJ2-5 and V is TRBV5-1; TRBD1 might be the D (6 bases). The J call may be in error: the DNA end matches TRBJ2-7 better. Germline V CDR1 and CDR2: SGHRS, YFSETQ. This CDR3 contains 15 residues. The CDR3 reads CASSLVDSLSYEQYF. CDR3 coding DNA: TGCGCCAGCAGCTTGGTGGACAGTCTCTCCTACGAGCAGTACTTC.

The chain uses TRBV2 and TRBJ2-7, with a weak D call TRBD1 (5 bases). V lost 3 bases and J lost 4, with 16 bases in between. Germline V gives CDR1 SNHLY, CDR2 FYNNEI. The CDR3 has 15 amino acids. The CDR3 here is CASSEGQAGAYEQYV. The CDR3 region has the DNA TGTGCCAGCAGTGAGGGTCAGGCTGGGGCATACGAGCAGTACGTC.

The rearrangement uses TRBV7-2 and TRBJ2-1; D uncertain. V lost 1 base to trimming and J lost 2 bases, with 12 bases between them. Germline CDR1 reads SGHTA; CDR2 reads FQGNSA. The CDR3 is made up of 16 amino acids. This CDR3 is CASSLGADPAYNEQFF. The DNA of the CDR3 is TGTGCCAGCAGCTTAGGGGCAGATCCCGCCTACAATGAGCAGTTCTTC.

V usage is TRBV7-6 and J usage is TRBJ2-4; 9 nucleotides align to TRBD2. Germline V gives CDR1 SGHVS, CDR2 FNYEAQ. With V trimmed by 1 base and J by 2 bases, 9 bases remained unmatched. The CDR3 sequence is 18 residues long. The CDR3 nucleotides are TGTGCCAGCAGCTTAGGTCCTAGCGGGGCCCGGACCAAAAACATTCAGTACTTC. Its protein is CASSLGPSGARTKNIQYF.

J is TRBJ2-2 and V is TRBV5-1; TRBD1 might be the D (6 bases). This CDR3 region has 14 residues. Germline V gives CDR1 SGHRS, CDR2 YFSETQ. V lost 3 bases and J 1 base, leaving 7 bases between the germline ends. The CDR3 reads CASSWTENTGELFF. The CDR3 region has the DNA TGCGCCAGCAGCTGGACAGAGAACACCGGGGAGCTGTTTTTT.

The chain combines TRBV5-1 with TRBJ2-1; 14 positions agree with TRBD2. The CDR3 is 15 amino acids. Germline V lookup: CDR1 SGHRS, CDR2 YFSETQ. V dropped 4 bases and J dropped 8; count of bases not matched to a gene: 5. The CDR3 DNA follows: TGCGCCAGCAGCCCCGGGACTAGCGGGAGACATGAGCAGTTCTTC. Protein: CASSPGTSGRHEQFF.

The gene calls are TRBV7-9 and TRBJ2-7, with 7 bases lining up with TRBD1. Germline CDR1 reads SEHNR; CDR2 reads FQNEAQ (reference sequence). The CDR3 is 14 residues long. Trimming removed 5 bases from V and 6 bases from J; junction bases left unmatched: 10. CDR3 in DNA: TGTGCCAGCAGCAAAACAGGGGATATGGGCGAGCAGTACGTC. It specifies CASSKTGDMGEQYV.

This clone has just a few counts. V gene TRBV2 combines with J gene TRBJ2-7; the D gene could be TRBD1 or TRBD2 (5 bases each). This CDR3 has 14 residues. Germline V gene data show CDR1 as SNHLY and CDR2 as FYNNEI. Trimming took off 3 bases at V and 9 bases at J, with 18 bases between the two ends. The CDR3 coding sequence is TGTGCCAGCAGTGACCTAGCTGCCACCCAGGGGCAGTACGTC. Amino acid sequence: CASSDLAATQGQYV.

The J gene is TRBJ1-4, the V gene TRBV28, with 9 positions matching TRBD1. V gave up 3 bases and J gave up 7 bases; unmatched junction bases: 6. CDR3 size: 15 residues. Germline lookup yields CDR1 MDHEN and CDR2 SYDVKM. This CDR3 reads CASSFLGQGSEKLFF. The DNA for the CDR3 is TGTGCCAGCAGTTTTCTGGGACAGGGAAGTGAAAAACTGTTTTTT.

The chain combines TRBV6-4 with TRBJ1-1, with D possibly being TRBD1 (5 bases). This CDR3 is built from 15 residues. From germline, CDR1 is MRHNA and CDR2 SNTAGT. With 6 bases removed from V and 1 base from J, the gap between germline ends came to 15 bases. The CDR3: CASSGAPGGNTEAFF. The CDR3, as DNA: TGTGCCAGCAGCGGGGCGCCGGGAGGGAACACTGAAGCTTTCTTT.

This chain joins TRBV7-9 and TRBJ2-1; TRBD2 matches 11 bases. The CDR3 sequence is 15 residues long. V lost 5 bases to trimming and J lost 4 bases; unmatched junction nucleotides: 4. CDR1 and CDR2 from the germline V gene are SEHNR and FQNEAQ (reference sequence). The CDR3 nucleotides are TGTGCCAGCAGCCTGGGGACTAGCGGTTACAATGAGCAGTTCTTC. As protein: CASSLGTSGYNEQFF.

The chain's CDR3 is CASSKRSSGARREETQYF. The DNA of the CDR3 is TGCGCCAGCAGCAAAAGGTCGTCGGGAGCACGGAGAGAAGAGACCCAGTACTTC. The chain employs TRBV5-1 and TRBJ2-5, with a possible D match to TRBD2 (6 bases). V lost 4 bases, J lost 3 bases, and 25 bases lay in between. The CDR3 totals 18 residues. Germline values: CDR1 SGHRS, CDR2 YFSETQ.